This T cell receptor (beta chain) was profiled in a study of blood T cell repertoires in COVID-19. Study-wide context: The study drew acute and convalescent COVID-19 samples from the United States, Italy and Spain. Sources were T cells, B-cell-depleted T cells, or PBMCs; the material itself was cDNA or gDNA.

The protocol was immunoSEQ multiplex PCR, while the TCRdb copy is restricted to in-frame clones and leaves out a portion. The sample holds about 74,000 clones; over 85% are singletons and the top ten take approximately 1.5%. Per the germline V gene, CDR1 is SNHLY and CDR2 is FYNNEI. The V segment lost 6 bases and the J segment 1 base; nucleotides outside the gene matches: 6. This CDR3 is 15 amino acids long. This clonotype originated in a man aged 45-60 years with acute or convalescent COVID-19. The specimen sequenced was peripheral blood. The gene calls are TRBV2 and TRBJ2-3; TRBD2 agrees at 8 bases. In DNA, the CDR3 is TGTGCCAGCAGATTAGCGGGAACGGGCACAGATACGCAGTATTTT. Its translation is CASRLAGTGTDTQYF.